This is a list of T cell receptor beta chains from one sample in a study of blood T cell repertoires in COVID-19. The repertoire was sequenced with immunoSEQ multiplex PCR; TCRdb's copy has only in-frame clones and lacks some. The profile covers a few hundred thousand clones, with 86% appearing a single time and 3.5% to 4.5% taken by the ten largest. Source material: PBMCs or T cells enriched from blood (not recorded which). These receptors all come from a woman aged 40 to 55 with acute COVID-19. The CDR3 runs from the conserved cysteine through the conserved F or W. The D gene is left open where the match is weak.

j_gene | d_gene | v_gene | CDR3aa
TRBJ1-4 | TRBD1 | TRBV5-4 | CASSFGTANEKLFF
TRBJ2-7 | TRBD2 | TRBV18 | CASSAGTSAEQYF
TRBJ2-7 | TRBD2 | TRBV6-2/TRBV6-3 | CASSSELRLAGYEQYF
TRBJ1-6 | TRBD1 | TRBV12-5 | CASGLSDRDNSPLHF
TRBJ1-1 | TRBD1 | TRBV7-6 | CASSARDRGTEAFF
TRBJ1-4 | - | TRBV5-1 | CASSLAKAGANEKLFF
TRBJ1-5 | - | TRBV5-1 | CASSLSLNQPQHF
TRBJ2-4 | - | TRBV5-1 | CASSLGGQDRNIQYF
TRBJ2-5 | - | TRBV5-6 | CASSLLGTLVGTQYF
TRBJ2-1 | TRBD2 | TRBV27 | CASSLTSGRMNEQFF
TRBJ2-2 | TRBD2 | TRBV12-5 | CASGLLAGANTGELFF
TRBJ2-5 | - | TRBV3-1/TRBV3-2 | CASTSWGQQETQYF
TRBJ1-5 | - | TRBV6-5 | CASSYGWSQPQHF
TRBJ2-2 | TRBD1 | TRBV3-1/TRBV3-2 | CASSHSYRGDTGELFF
TRBJ2-3 | - | TRBV6-2/TRBV6-3 | CASSSPGGSTDTQYF
TRBJ2-7 | - | TRBV27 | CASSLGSYYEQYF
TRBJ1-1 | TRBD1 | TRBV6-5 | CASSPDRAIGEAFF
TRBJ1-6 | TRBD1 | TRBV5-1 | CASSPDRGTSYNSPLHF
TRBJ1-2 | TRBD1 | TRBV7-3 | CASSLLGGGTGERYGYTF
TRBJ1-2 | - | TRBV6-5 | CASRYLTRKGGYGYTF
TRBJ2-1 | - | TRBV7-6 | CASSSGGTSSYNEQFF
TRBJ2-2 | TRBD1 | TRBV2 | CASRAGTGDTGELFF
TRBJ2-2 | - | TRBV7-3 | CASRRQAPGELFF
TRBJ2-7 | TRBD1 | TRBV29-1 | CSVGAGTDYEQYF
TRBJ2-3 | TRBD2 | TRBV3-1/TRBV3-2 | CASSLLTSASTDTQYF
TRBJ2-6 | TRBD2 | TRBV15 | CATSRTSGSWGANVLTF
TRBJ2-2 | - | TRBV6-5 | CASSRGANTGELFF
TRBJ1-6 | - | TRBV11-2 | CASSLGAPLHF
TRBJ2-2 | - | TRBV6-5 | CASDTGDTGELFF
TRBJ2-2 | - | TRBV10-1 | CASSPPDANTGELFF
TRBJ2-5 | - | TRBV20-1 | CSASSLQETQYF
TRBJ1-1 | - | TRBV4-2 | CASSHGGDPNTEAFF
TRBJ1-1 | - | TRBV5-1 | CASSLQQAGREAFF
TRBJ1-3 | TRBD1 | TRBV4-3 | CASSRDRVYSGNTIYF
TRBJ2-3 | TRBD2 | TRBV19 | CASSRYASGGPTSTDTQYF
TRBJ2-6 | - | TRBV7-8 | CASSPRGSGYSGANVLTF
TRBJ1-1 | - | TRBV2 | CASRTLGGLVWDTEAFF
TRBJ2-6 | - | TRBV9 | CASSAGYSGANVLTF
TRBJ1-2 | TRBD1 | TRBV5-4 | CASSPGGQLTDGYTF
TRBJ1-2 | - | TRBV6-5 | CATNFPRDFYGYTF